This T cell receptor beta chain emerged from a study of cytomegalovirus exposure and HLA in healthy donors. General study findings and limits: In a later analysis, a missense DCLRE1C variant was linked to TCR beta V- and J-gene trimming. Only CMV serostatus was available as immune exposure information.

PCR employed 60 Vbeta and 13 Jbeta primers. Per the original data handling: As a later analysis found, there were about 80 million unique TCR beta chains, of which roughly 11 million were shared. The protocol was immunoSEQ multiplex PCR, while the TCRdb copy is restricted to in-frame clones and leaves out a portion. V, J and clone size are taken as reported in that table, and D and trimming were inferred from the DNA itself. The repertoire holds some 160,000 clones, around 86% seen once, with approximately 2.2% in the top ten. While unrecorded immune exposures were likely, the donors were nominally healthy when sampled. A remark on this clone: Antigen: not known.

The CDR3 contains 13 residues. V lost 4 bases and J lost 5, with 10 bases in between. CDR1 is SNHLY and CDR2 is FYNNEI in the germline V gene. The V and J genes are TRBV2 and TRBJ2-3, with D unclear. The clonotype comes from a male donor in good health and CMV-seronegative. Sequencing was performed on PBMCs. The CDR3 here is CASSGAFKDTQYF. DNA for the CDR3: TGTGCCAGCAGTGGCGCATTTAAAGATACGCAGTATTTT.